The 3 T cell receptor beta chains listed next were all sequenced from one sample in a study of blood T cell repertoires in COVID-19. Profiled with immunoSEQ multiplex PCR; TCRdb holds only in-frame clones, not every one. The sample lists approximately 140,000 clones, approximately 85% occurring once. The specimen was PBMCs or T cells enriched from blood (not recorded which). These receptors were obtained from a woman in her 50s with acute COVID-19.

V gene TRBV5-1 combines with J gene TRBJ1-4; D is possibly TRBD1 (5 bases). Trimming left V 3 bases short and J 8 bases short, with 14 bases between. This CDR3 has 14 residues. Germline V gene sequence: CDR1 SGHRS, CDR2 YFSETQ. CDR3 sequence: CASSSGRTEEKLFF. The CDR3 DNA sequence: TGCGCCAGCAGCTCAGGGCGCACGGAAGAAAAACTGTTTTTT.

This clone occurred a few times. The chain links TRBV6-5 to TRBJ2-5, with D perhaps matching TRBD1 (6 bases). The V gene lost 5 bases and the J gene lost 1 base, with 8 bases spanning the gap. Germline CDR1 is MNHEY and CDR2 is SVGAGI. The CDR3 is 13 amino acids. Written as DNA, the CDR3 is TGTGCCAGCAGTACAGGGATCCAAGAGACCCAGTACTTC. Its protein product is CASSTGIQETQYF.

This chain uses TRBV18 with TRBJ1-4, with 7 bases that match TRBD1. Germline V lookup: CDR1 KGHSH, CDR2 LQKENI. The CDR3 totals 13 residues. The J segment lost 6 bases and the V segment lost 3 bases, leaving 1 base of the junction unmatched. CDR3: CASSPGTDEKLFF. The CDR3 nucleotides are TGTGCCAGCTCACCTGGGACAGATGAAAAACTGTTTTTT.